The 27 T cell receptor beta chains below all came from one sample that was sequenced in a study of regulatory T cells in long-lasting Graves disease. Specified time point: newly diagnosed GD, antithyroid drugs for less than 3 months. PBMC-extracted RNA yielded the TCR library. With iRepertoire HTBI primers and Arm-PCR of CDR3 regions, TCR beta libraries were built. Via MiXCR, TCRdb re-called the multiplex PCR reads, giving one row per CDR3 protein. The sample has hundreds of thousands of distinct CDR3 sequences; about 16% are singletons. The sample was also linked to a second study, of T cells in Graves' hyperthyroidism and ophthalmopathy.

The source material was peripheral blood mononuclear cells (PBMCs), sampled at new diagnosis, from a patient treated with antithyroid drugs. These receptors came from a woman under 40 with Graves disease.

This clonotype was found a few times. The CDR3 nucleotides read TGTGCCAGCAGCGTCGCTACGGAGTATCCCGAGCAGTACTTC. Amino acids: CASSVATEYPEQYF. This chain links TRBV9 with TRBJ2-7, with no clear D. V was clipped by 2 bases and J by 6 bases, with 15 bases between them. The CDR3 is 14 amino acids. The V gene's germline CDR1 is SGDLS and CDR2 YYNGEE.

This clonotype was observed at least ten times. The chain employs TRBV7-9 and TRBJ2-3; 12 nucleotides line up with TRBD2. Germline loops: CDR1 SEHNR, CDR2 FQNEAQ (reference sequence). The CDR3 length is 15 residues. J lost 6 bases, V lost 5 bases, and 6 bases had no gene match. The CDR3 DNA follows: TGTGCCAGCAGCAAGACTAGCGGGAGTGTGGATACGCAGTATTTT. It specifies CASSKTSGSVDTQYF.

This clonotype was detected ten times or more. V usage is TRBV20-1 and J usage is TRBJ1-2; no clear D gene. Germline loops: CDR1 DFQATT, CDR2 SNEGSKA (reference sequence). The CDR3 is 8 residues long. V was shortened by 8 bases and J by 8 bases, with 6 bases between the two germline ends. DNA for the CDR3: TGCAGTCCAAAGGGCTACACCTTC. It is translated as CSPKGYTF.

V and J are TRBV6-2 or TRBV6-3 and TRBJ2-3, with 9 bases aligning to TRBD2. Trimming took 5 bases from V and 4 from J; bases not matched to a gene: 22. Germline CDR1 reads MNHEY; CDR2 reads SVGEGT. The CDR3 has 20 residues. CDR3 region: CASSEEPDSPLAGAPDTQYF. The CDR3 nucleotides read TGTGCCAGCAGTGAAGAACCCGATTCCCCATTAGCGGGAGCCCCAGATACGCAGTATTTT.

This clonotype was observed at least ten times. The CDR3 DNA sequence: TGTGCCAGCAGTGAATCGGGTACAGGGGCCAACGTCCTGACTTTC. It encodes CASSESGTGANVLTF. The chain has TRBV25-1 and TRBJ2-6; D uncertain. The germline V gene has CDR1 MGHDK and CDR2 SYGVNS. Trimming took off 1 base at V and 4 bases at J, with 8 bases between the two ends. The CDR3 runs to 15 residues.

Ten or more counts support this clonotype. The chain combines TRBV12-3 or TRBV12-4 with TRBJ2-2, with TRBD2 matching over 7 bases. The CDR3 runs to 14 residues. Trimming cost V 8 bases and J 4 bases; bases outside gene matches: 7. In nucleotides, the CDR3 is TGTGCCAGCCGGCGGGGGAGCGCCACCGGGGAGCTGTTTTTT. Its protein product is CASRRGSATGELFF.

This clonotype appeared a few times. The chain recombines TRBV7-3 with TRBJ2-1, with D perhaps matching TRBD1 (5 bases). The germline V and J ends were trimmed by 5 bases and 9 bases, with 14 bases remaining between them. CDR1 and CDR2 (germline): SGHTA, FQGTGA. The CDR3 extends over 13 amino acids. Here the CDR3 reads CASSIAGLGEQFF. Written as DNA, the CDR3 is TGTGCCAGCAGCATCGCAGGGTTGGGTGAGCAGTTCTTC. Using reference TRBV7-3 and TRBJ2-1 for the parts outside the CDR3, the full variable domain is GAGVSQTPSNKVTEKGKYVELRCDPISGHTALYWYRQSLGQGPEFLIYFQGTGAADDSGLPNDRFFAVRPEGSVSTLKIQRTERGDSAVYLCASSIAGLGEQFFGPGTRLTVL.

This clonotype was seen repeatedly, ten times or more. This chain links TRBV5-1 with TRBJ2-1, with TRBD2 identical over 11 bases. V lost 3 bases and J lost 4; bases outside the gene matches: 6. There are 16 residues in the CDR3. The V gene's germline CDR1 is SGHRS and CDR2 YFSETQ. CDR3 region: CASSSIGTSGYNEQFF. CDR3 nucleotides: TGCGCCAGCAGCTCTATCGGGACTAGCGGATACAATGAGCAGTTCTTC. The variable domain in full, with the rest retrieved from reference TRBV5-1 and TRBJ2-1, is KAGVTQTPRYLIKTRGQQVTLSCSPISGHRSVSWYQQTPGQGLQFLFEYFSETQRNKGNFPGRFSGRQFSNSRSEMNVSTLELGDSALYLCASSSIGTSGYNEQFFGPGTRLTVL.

This chain links TRBV20-1 with TRBJ1-1; no firm D call. Trimming took off 1 base at V and 0 bases at J, with 9 bases between the two ends. The CDR3 runs to 14 residues. The germline V gene has CDR1 DFQATT and CDR2 SNEGSKA (reference sequence). CDR3 DNA sequence: TGCAGTGCTAGAGGTCAGCCACTGAACACTGAAGCTTTCTTT. Its translation is CSARGQPLNTEAFF.

This clonotype was picked up many times. This chain links TRBV6-1 with TRBJ2-7; TRBD2 might be the D (6 bases). Germline assignment: CDR1 MNHNS and CDR2 SASEGT. V gave up 7 bases and J gave up 0 bases, with 16 bases separating them. The CDR3 is 15 residues long. The CDR3 DNA reads as TGTGCCAGCAAGTGGGGGGAGACTATCTCCTACGAGCAGTACTTC. This gives the protein CASKWGETISYEQYF.

This clonotype was picked up many times. The chain is built from TRBV6-1 and TRBJ1-1; 7 nucleotides agree with TRBD1. Looked up from germline, CDR1 is MNHNS and CDR2 is SASEGT. V dropped 6 bases and J dropped 4; count of bases not matched to a gene: 5. The CDR3 is 13 residues long. The chain's CDR3 is CASRTWDSTEAFF. In DNA, the CDR3 is TGTGCCAGCAGGACCTGGGACAGCACTGAAGCTTTCTTT.

This clonotype was found a few times. V gene TRBV5-6 combines with J gene TRBJ1-1; D not resolved. Germline assignment: CDR1 SGHDT and CDR2 YYEEEE. The CDR3 totals 13 residues. V shed 4 bases and J shed 4 bases, with 11 bases lying between them. The CDR3, as DNA: TGTGCCAGCAGCGCCCCCATGTTCACTGAAGCTTTCTTT. Its translation is CASSAPMFTEAFF.

This clonotype was counted only a few times. This sequence joins TRBV7-9 and TRBJ1-4; a weak D match, TRBD1 (6 bases). The V end was cut by 7 bases, the J end by 2 bases, with 11 bases between. The CDR3 has 14 amino acids. Per the germline V gene, CDR1 is SEHNR and CDR2 is FQNEAQ (reference sequence). The DNA for the CDR3 is TGTGCCAGCACAAGGGGGGGGACTAATGAAAAACTGTTTTTT. Protein sequence: CASTRGGTNEKLFF.

The chain couples TRBV5-4 to TRBJ1-1; the D gene is possibly TRBD1 (6 bases). The CDR3 runs 13 residues. Germline V lookup: CDR1 SGHNT, CDR2 YYREEE (reference sequence). V was cut by 5 bases and J by 5 bases, with 13 bases left in between. In nucleotides, the CDR3 is TGTGCCAGCAGGCCACAGGGAAGGACTGAAGCTTTCTTT. Amino acids: CASRPQGRTEAFF.

This clonotype was detected ten times or more. The V and J genes are TRBV6-2 or TRBV6-3 and TRBJ2-1; tentative D call: TRBD2 (5 bases). The CDR3 extends over 11 amino acids. V was pared by 11 bases and J by 0 bases, with 5 bases between. Looked up from germline, CDR1 is MNHEY and CDR2 is SVGEGT. CDR3: CAEGSYNEQFF. CDR3 nucleotides: TGTGCCGAGGGCTCCTACAATGAGCAGTTCTTC.

This clonotype has only a few counts. The gene calls are TRBV6-1 and TRBJ2-7; no clear D gene. CDR1 and CDR2 from the germline V gene are MNHNS and SASEGT. Trimming removed 5 bases from V and 2 bases from J, with 13 bases in between. There are 14 residues in the CDR3. CDR3 sequence: CASSPGRPPYEQYF. The CDR3 DNA follows: TGTGCCAGCAGTCCAGGTCGGCCACCCTACGAGCAGTACTTC.

The rearrangement links TRBV6-1 to TRBJ2-7, with 7 bases aligning to TRBD1. The length of the CDR3 is 14 residues. V gave up 9 bases and J gave up 2 bases; unmatched junction bases: 10. Germline V gives CDR1 MNHNS, CDR2 SASEGT. CDR3 DNA sequence: TGTGCCAGTTTCGGGACAGATACACCCTACGAGCAGTACTTC. This translates into CASFGTDTPYEQYF.

This chain uses TRBV6-2 or TRBV6-3 with TRBJ1-1; 8 bases are shared with TRBD1. The CDR3 sequence is 15 residues long. The V and J ends lost 6 bases and 3 bases, in that order; junction bases with no gene match: 9. Per germline, CDR1 MNHEY and CDR2 SVGEGT. CDR3 coding DNA: TGTGCCAGCAGCCCCGTACAGGGGGGGTACACTGAAGCTTTCTTT. This gives the protein CASSPVQGGYTEAFF.

The sample holds many counts of this clonotype. The chain couples TRBV2 to TRBJ1-2; 12 bases fit TRBD1. This CDR3 region has 14 residues. V lost 5 bases and J lost 6; bases outside the gene matches: 4. Germline V lookup: CDR1 SNHLY, CDR2 FYNNEI. Here the CDR3 reads CASSSGTGGDGYTF. The DNA for the CDR3 is TGTGCCAGCAGTTCCGGGACAGGGGGCGATGGCTACACCTTC. Supplemented by reference TRBV2 and TRBJ1-2, the full variable domain reads EPEVTQTPSHQVTQMGQEVILRCVPISNHLYFYWYRQILGQKVEFLVSFYNNEISEKSEIFDDQFSVERPDGSNFTLKIRSTKLEDSAMYFCASSSGTGGDGYTFGSGTRLTVV.

CDR3 sequence (DNA): TGCGCCAGCAGTCCCGCTGGTGGGGGCGGAGGGACTTACAATGAGCAGTTCTTC. It codes for CASSPAGGGGGTYNEQFF. This chain connects TRBV10-1 to TRBJ2-1; D may be TRBD1 or TRBD2 (6 bases each). The germline gives CDR1 WNHNN, CDR2 SYGVQD (reference sequence). The CDR3 runs 18 residues. Trimming pared 5 bases from V and 4 bases from J, leaving 24 bases between.

This clonotype was picked up many times. The chain couples TRBV29-1 to TRBJ2-2; perhaps TRBD1 as D (5 bases). Germline CDR1 is SQVTM and CDR2 is ANQGSEA. The CDR3 sequence is 13 residues long. The V end lost 4 bases, the J end lost 2 bases, and 8 bases lay between the germline ends. CDR3 sequence reads: CSVGTLNTGELFF. For the CDR3, the DNA is TGCAGCGTTGGGACACTCAACACCGGGGAGCTGTTTTTT.

On this clonotype itself: This sequence may be a read error, since a much larger clone differs from it by one base. The chain recombines TRBV28 with TRBJ2-1; unclear D gene. The CDR3 consists of 13 residues. CDR1 is MDHEN and CDR2 is SYDVKM in the germline V gene. Deletions cut 6 bases from V and 10 bases from J, with 16 bases between. The CDR3 DNA sequence: TGTGCCAGCAGCCCCAGGTTTGGCTACGAGCAGTTCTTC. Amino acids: CASSPRFGYEQFF. The whole variable domain, remainder taken from reference TRBV28 and TRBJ2-1, is DVKVTQSSRYLVKRTGEKVFLECVQDMDHENMFWYRQDPGLGLRLIYFSYDVKMKEKGDIPEGYSVSREKKERFSLILESASTNQTSMYLCASSPRFGYEQFFGPGTRLTVL.

This clonotype was picked up many times. The chain recombines TRBV3-1 with TRBJ1-5; no firm D call. This CDR3 is 13 amino acids long. CDR1 and CDR2 from the germline V gene are LGHDT and YNNKEL (reference sequence). V lost 4 bases and J 4 bases, leaving 8 bases between the germline ends. CDR3: CASSPQQNQPQHF. The CDR3, as DNA: TGTGCCAGCAGCCCCCAGCAGAATCAGCCCCAGCATTTT.

The J gene is TRBJ1-6, the V gene TRBV6-4; TRBD1 is a possible D gene (5 bases). Trimming left V 5 bases short and J 9 bases short, with 14 bases between. Germline lookup yields CDR1 MRHNA and CDR2 SNTAGT. The CDR3 is 14 residues long. The CDR3 region has the DNA TGTGCCAGCAGTCGGGACGGCACGGTTTCACCCCTCCACTTT. Amino acids: CASSRDGTVSPLHF.

This clonotype turned up a few times. This may come from a read error, since a much larger clone is one base off. This chain uses TRBV12-3 or TRBV12-4 with TRBJ1-5; a possible D gene is TRBD1 (5 bases). The CDR3 length is 15 residues. The DNA for the CDR3 is TGTGCCGGCAGTTTAGGTATGGGGGTCAATCAGCCCCAGCATTTT. Translated: CAGSLGMGVNQPQHF.

This clonotype was found many times. V and J are TRBV30 and TRBJ2-3; D may be TRBD1 (5 bases). CDR1 GTSNPN and CDR2 SVGIG come from the germline V gene (reference sequence). The CDR3 totals 12 residues. CDR3 sequence reads: CAGAKTTDTQYF. The CDR3 nucleotides read TGTGCAGGGGCAAAGACCACAGATACGCAGTATTTT.

There are a few counts of this clonotype. CDR3 nucleotides: TGTGCCAGCAGCTTGGGATTCACAGGGGCCCCACAAGAGACCCAGTACTTC. Amino acids: CASSLGFTGAPQETQYF. The chain employs TRBV11-2 and TRBJ2-5, with TRBD1 identical over 7 bases. With V trimmed by 3 bases and J by 2 bases, 12 bases remained unmatched. Germline assignment: CDR1 SGHAT and CDR2 FQNNGV. This CDR3 has 17 amino acids.